This record covers a single TCR beta chain. Source study methods: Nucleated cell number was recorded as an estimate derived from reference gene primer amplification. Only in-frame clones appear in the TCRdb table, and some are missing; sequencing was by immunoSEQ multiplex PCR. The DNA was the basis for D and trimming; V, J and clone size are from that table. The sample gives around 43,000 clones, 89% of which show up once; 20% to 25% is in the top ten. This sample was taken from a study of blood T cell repertoires in COVID-19. Whole-study context: Specimens from acute and convalescent COVID-19 originated in the United States, Italy and Spain.

The V end lost 7 bases, the J end lost 2 bases, and 11 bases lay between the germline ends. Germline CDR1 ENHRY, CDR2 SYGVKD. This CDR3 is built from 13 residues. This chain joins TRBV10-3 and TRBJ1-1; a weak D match, TRBD1 (6 bases). The receptor was derived from a man aged 45-65 years with active COVID-19. The sequencing sample was made of peripheral blood. The CDR3 sequence is CAITPDRNTEAFF. The CDR3 DNA reads TGTGCCATCACCCCGGACAGAAACACTGAAGCTTTCTTT.